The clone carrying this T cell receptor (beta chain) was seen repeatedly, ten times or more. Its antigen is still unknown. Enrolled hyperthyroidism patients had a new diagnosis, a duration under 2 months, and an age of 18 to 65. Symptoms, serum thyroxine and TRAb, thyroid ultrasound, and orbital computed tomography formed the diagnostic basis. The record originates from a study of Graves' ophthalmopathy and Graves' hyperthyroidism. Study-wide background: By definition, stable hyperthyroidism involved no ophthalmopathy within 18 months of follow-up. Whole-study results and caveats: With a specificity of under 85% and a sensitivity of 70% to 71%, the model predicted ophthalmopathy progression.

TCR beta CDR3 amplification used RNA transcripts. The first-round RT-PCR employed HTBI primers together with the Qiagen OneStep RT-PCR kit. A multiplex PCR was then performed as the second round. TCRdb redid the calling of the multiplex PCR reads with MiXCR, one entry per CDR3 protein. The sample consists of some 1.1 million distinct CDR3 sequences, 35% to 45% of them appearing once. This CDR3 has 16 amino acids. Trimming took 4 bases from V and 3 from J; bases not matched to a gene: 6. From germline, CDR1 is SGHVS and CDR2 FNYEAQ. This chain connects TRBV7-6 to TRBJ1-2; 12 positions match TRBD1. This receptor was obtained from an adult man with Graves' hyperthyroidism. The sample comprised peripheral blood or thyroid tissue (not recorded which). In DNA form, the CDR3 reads TGTGCCAGCAGCTCCGGGACAGGGGGCGAGGACTATGGCTACACCTTC. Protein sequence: CASSSGTGGEDYGYTF. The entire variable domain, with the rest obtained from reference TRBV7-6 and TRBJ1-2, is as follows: GAGVSQSPRYKVTKRGQDVALRCDPISGHVSLYWYRQALGQGPEFLTYFNYEAQQDKSGLPNDRFSAERPEGSISTLTIQRTEQRDSAMYRCASSSGTGGEDYGYTFGSGTRLTVV.